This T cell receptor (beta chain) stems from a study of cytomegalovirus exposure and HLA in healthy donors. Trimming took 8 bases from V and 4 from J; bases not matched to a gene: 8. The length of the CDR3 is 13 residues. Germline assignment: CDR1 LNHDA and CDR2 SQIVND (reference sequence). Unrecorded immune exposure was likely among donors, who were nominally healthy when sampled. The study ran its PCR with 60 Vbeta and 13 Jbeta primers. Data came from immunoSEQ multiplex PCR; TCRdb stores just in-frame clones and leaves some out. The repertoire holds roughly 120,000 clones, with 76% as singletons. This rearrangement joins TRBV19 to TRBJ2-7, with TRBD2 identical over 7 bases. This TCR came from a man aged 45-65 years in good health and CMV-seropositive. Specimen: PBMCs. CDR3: CASRAGLSYEQYF. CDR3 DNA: TGTGCCAGTCGAGCGGGACTCTCATACGAGCAGTACTTC.